A selection of T cell receptor beta chains follows, all from one sample in a study. TCRdb re-derived calls from the RT-PCR reads in MiXCR, one entry per CDR3 protein. The data show approximately 720,000 distinct CDR3 sequences, 13% to 15% seen once. Source material: memory CD4+ T cells from blood. Receptor source: a female donor in good health, serving as a healthy control. Each CDR3 is given with its conserved first and last residue. The D gene is left open where the match is weak. The listing skips clone size in some rows; elsewhere it reads once, few, many or a size class.

d_call: TRBD1
clone_size: few
v_call: TRBV11-3
j_call: TRBJ2-1
cdr3_aa: CASSLNQGARGEQFF
cdr3_nt: TGTGCCAGCAGCTTAAATCAGGGGGCGAGGGGTGAGCAGTTCTTC

d_call: -
clone_size: -
v_call: TRBV5-6
j_call: TRBJ2-7
cdr3_aa: CASSPETLSGVGTYEQYF
cdr3_nt: TGTGCCAGCAGCCCAGAAACACTATCAGGGGTAGGGACCTACGAGCAGTACTTC

d_call: TRBD2
clone_size: few
v_call: TRBV6-5
j_call: TRBJ2-5
cdr3_aa: CASRRLAGVAQETQYF
cdr3_nt: TGTGCCAGCAGGCGACTAGCGGGAGTTGCACAAGAGACCCAGTACTTC

d_call: TRBD1
clone_size: many
v_call: TRBV5-1
j_call: TRBJ2-1
cdr3_aa: CASSVSTGGPIYEQFF
cdr3_nt: TGCGCCAGCAGCGTCAGTACAGGGGGCCCAATATATGAGCAGTTCTTC

d_call: -
clone_size: many
v_call: TRBV20-1
j_call: TRBJ1-1
cdr3_aa: CSASRGTEAFF
cdr3_nt: TGCAGTGCTAGTAGGGGGACTGAAGCTTTCTTT

d_call: -
clone_size: many
v_call: TRBV15
j_call: TRBJ2-5
cdr3_aa: CATSRDFGVGETQYF
cdr3_nt: TGTGCCACCAGCAGAGATTTCGGGGTTGGGGAGACCCAGTACTTC

d_call: -
clone_size: many
v_call: TRBV12-3/TRBV12-4
j_call: TRBJ1-1
cdr3_aa: CASSLGLKSEAFF
cdr3_nt: TGTGCCAGCAGTTTGGGCCTGAAATCTGAAGCTTTCTTT

d_call: -
clone_size: few
v_call: TRBV12-3/TRBV12-4
j_call: TRBJ1-1
cdr3_aa: CASSLSGAAKEAFF
cdr3_nt: TGTGCCAGCAGTTTATCAGGGGCGGCGAAAGAAGCTTTCTTT

d_call: TRBD2
clone_size: -
v_call: TRBV5-5
j_call: TRBJ2-5
cdr3_aa: CASSLKVGGQETQYF
cdr3_nt: TGTGCCAGCAGCTTGAAGGTCGGGGGGCAAGAGACCCAGTACTTC

d_call: TRBD1
clone_size: few
v_call: TRBV30
j_call: TRBJ2-6
cdr3_aa: CAWSLKTGWANVLTF
cdr3_nt: TGTGCCTGGAGTTTAAAGACAGGGTGGGCCAACGTCCTGACTTTC

d_call: -
clone_size: few
v_call: TRBV11-2
j_call: TRBJ1-6
cdr3_aa: CASKMGGQRSPLHF
cdr3_nt: TGTGCCAGCAAAATGGGGGGGCAGCGGTCACCCCTCCACTTT

d_call: -
clone_size: -
v_call: TRBV6-1
j_call: TRBJ2-1
cdr3_aa: CASSEVLGDGEQFF
cdr3_nt: TGTGCCAGCAGTGAAGTATTAGGGGACGGTGAGCAGTTCTTC

d_call: TRBD1
clone_size: -
v_call: TRBV6-1
j_call: TRBJ1-4
cdr3_aa: CASSGKRGQGAREKLFF
cdr3_nt: TGTGCCAGCAGTGGAAAAAGGGGACAGGGGGCAAGGGAAAAACTGTTTTTT

d_call: TRBD1
clone_size: few
v_call: TRBV5-1
j_call: TRBJ1-1
cdr3_aa: CASRLQGAEGTEAFF
cdr3_nt: TGCGCCAGCAGATTACAGGGGGCAGAGGGCACTGAAGCTTTCTTT

d_call: -
clone_size: few
v_call: TRBV6-5
j_call: TRBJ2-3
cdr3_aa: CASSYYGPDTQYF
cdr3_nt: TGTGCCAGCAGTTACTACGGTCCAGATACGCAGTATTTT

d_call: TRBD2
clone_size: few
v_call: TRBV12-3/TRBV12-4
j_call: TRBJ2-7
cdr3_aa: CASTKGGSYYEQYF
cdr3_nt: TGTGCCAGCACCAAGGGAGGGTCCTACTACGAGCAGTACTTC

d_call: -
clone_size: many
v_call: TRBV5-1
j_call: TRBJ2-7
cdr3_aa: CASSPGQPYEQYF
cdr3_nt: TGCGCCAGCAGCCCTGGACAGCCTTACGAGCAGTACTTC

d_call: TRBD1
clone_size: many
v_call: TRBV20-1
j_call: TRBJ2-7
cdr3_aa: CSARQLGDRRTYEQYF
cdr3_nt: TGCAGTGCTAGACAACTCGGGGACAGGAGGACCTACGAGCAGTACTTC

d_call: -
clone_size: many
v_call: TRBV6-5
j_call: TRBJ1-3
cdr3_aa: CASRRVLSGNTIYF
cdr3_nt: TGTGCCAGCAGAAGGGTTTTATCCGGAAACACCATATATTTT

d_call: -
clone_size: many
v_call: TRBV6-2/TRBV6-3
j_call: TRBJ2-5
cdr3_aa: CASSYSRWDGLAETQYF
cdr3_nt: TGTGCCAGCAGTTACTCGAGGTGGGACGGTTTAGCCGAGACCCAGTACTTC

d_call: TRBD2
clone_size: many
v_call: TRBV9
j_call: TRBJ2-1
cdr3_aa: CASSVDWAGATTEQFF
cdr3_nt: TGTGCCAGCAGCGTAGACTGGGCGGGAGCAACCACGGAGCAGTTCTTC

d_call: -
clone_size: few
v_call: TRBV5-6
j_call: TRBJ2-2
cdr3_aa: CASSFRGLTGELFF
cdr3_nt: TGTGCCAGCAGCTTCCGAGGGCTCACCGGGGAGCTGTTTTTT

d_call: -
clone_size: -
v_call: TRBV5-1
j_call: TRBJ2-1
cdr3_aa: CASSVGQSLSYNEQFF
cdr3_nt: TGCGCCAGCAGCGTCGGACAAAGCCTTTCCTACAATGAGCAGTTCTTC

d_call: TRBD2
clone_size: few
v_call: TRBV4-1
j_call: TRBJ2-7
cdr3_aa: CASSQGLTSGRARDYEQYF
cdr3_nt: TGCGCCAGCAGCCAAGGACTGACTAGCGGGAGGGCCAGAGACTACGAGCAGTACTTC

d_call: TRBD2
clone_size: few
v_call: TRBV5-6
j_call: TRBJ2-1
cdr3_aa: CASSSKLAGDANEQFF
cdr3_nt: TGTGCCAGCAGCTCCAAACTAGCGGGAGATGCCAATGAGCAGTTCTTC

d_call: -
clone_size: -
v_call: TRBV2
j_call: TRBJ1-4
cdr3_aa: CASSVKGEKLFF
cdr3_nt: TGTGCCAGCAGCGTAAAGGGGGAAAAACTGTTTTTT

d_call: -
clone_size: few
v_call: TRBV7-3
j_call: TRBJ1-6
cdr3_aa: CASSSQGGDSPLHF
cdr3_nt: TGTGCCAGCAGCTCGCAGGGTGGAGATTCACCCCTCCACTTT

d_call: -
clone_size: few
v_call: TRBV5-4
j_call: TRBJ2-5
cdr3_aa: CASSLSGFREETQYF
cdr3_nt: TGTGCCAGCAGCTTAAGTGGATTCCGAGAAGAGACCCAGTACTTC

d_call: TRBD1
clone_size: many
v_call: TRBV27
j_call: TRBJ1-5
cdr3_aa: CASSPITGASNQPQHF
cdr3_nt: TGTGCCAGCAGTCCAATTACAGGGGCGAGCAATCAGCCCCAGCATTTT

d_call: -
clone_size: -
v_call: TRBV12-3/TRBV12-4
j_call: TRBJ1-2
cdr3_aa: CASSSFSNYGYTF
cdr3_nt: TGTGCCAGCAGTTCCTTTTCTAACTATGGCTACACCTTC

d_call: -
clone_size: -
v_call: TRBV27
j_call: TRBJ2-7
cdr3_aa: CASSSRTLFSYEQYF
cdr3_nt: TGTGCCAGCAGTTCCAGGACATTATTCTCCTACGAGCAGTACTTC

d_call: -
clone_size: -
v_call: TRBV15
j_call: TRBJ1-2
cdr3_aa: CATSRDLPSWDGHNYGYTF
cdr3_nt: TGTGCCACCAGCAGAGATCTTCCAAGTTGGGACGGCCATAACTATGGCTACACCTTC

d_call: -
clone_size: many
v_call: TRBV20-1
j_call: TRBJ2-7
cdr3_aa: CSATPGTYEQYF
cdr3_nt: TGCAGTGCGACCCCAGGTACCTACGAGCAGTACTTC

d_call: -
clone_size: few
v_call: TRBV6-6
j_call: TRBJ1-2
cdr3_aa: CASSLNSVTQAYGYTF
cdr3_nt: TGTGCCAGCTCCTTAAACTCAGTCACGCAAGCTTATGGCTACACCTTC

d_call: TRBD2
clone_size: many
v_call: TRBV12-3/TRBV12-4
j_call: TRBJ2-3
cdr3_aa: CASSGLAGFTDTQYF
cdr3_nt: TGTGCCAGTTCTGGACTAGCGGGTTTCACAGATACGCAGTATTTT

d_call: -
clone_size: many
v_call: TRBV4-3
j_call: TRBJ1-3
cdr3_aa: CASSQHGVGNTIYF
cdr3_nt: TGCGCCAGCAGCCAACATGGGGTCGGAAACACCATATATTTT

d_call: -
clone_size: -
v_call: TRBV7-8
j_call: TRBJ2-7
cdr3_aa: CASSLGSGRSVYEQYF
cdr3_nt: TGTGCCAGCAGCTTAGGGTCAGGGCGCAGCGTCTACGAGCAGTACTTC

d_call: TRBD1
clone_size: few
v_call: TRBV7-8
j_call: TRBJ2-3
cdr3_aa: CASSPEGQFVGSTDTQYF
cdr3_nt: TGTGCCAGCAGCCCCGAGGGACAGTTCGTAGGTTCTACAGATACGCAGTATTTT

d_call: -
clone_size: -
v_call: TRBV5-4
j_call: TRBJ2-5
cdr3_aa: CASSSLATQETQYF
cdr3_nt: TGTGCCAGCAGCTCCCTAGCGACCCAAGAGACCCAGTACTTC

d_call: -
clone_size: -
v_call: TRBV3-1
j_call: TRBJ1-1
cdr3_aa: CASSRQTTGTEAFF
cdr3_nt: TGTGCCAGCAGCCGGCAGACAACGGGCACTGAAGCTTTCTTT

d_call: TRBD2
clone_size: many
v_call: TRBV3-1
j_call: TRBJ2-1
cdr3_aa: CASSQASGGSYNEQFF
cdr3_nt: TGTGCCAGCAGCCAAGCTAGCGGGGGGTCCTACAATGAGCAGTTCTTC

d_call: -
clone_size: few
v_call: TRBV5-5
j_call: TRBJ2-7
cdr3_aa: CASSLVENPYEQYF
cdr3_nt: TGTGCCAGCAGCTTGGTGGAAAACCCCTACGAGCAGTACTTC

d_call: -
clone_size: few
v_call: TRBV20-1
j_call: TRBJ1-5
cdr3_aa: CSARETGASNQPQHF
cdr3_nt: TGCAGTGCTAGAGAGACAGGTGCTTCCAATCAGCCCCAGCATTTT

d_call: -
clone_size: -
v_call: TRBV19
j_call: TRBJ1-1
cdr3_aa: CASNPPAGEAFF
cdr3_nt: TGTGCCAGTAATCCACCCGCAGGGGAAGCTTTCTTT

d_call: -
clone_size: many
v_call: TRBV4-3
j_call: TRBJ2-1
cdr3_aa: CASSLLGGYNEQFF
cdr3_nt: TGCGCCAGCAGCCTACTAGGGGGGTACAATGAGCAGTTCTTC

d_call: TRBD2
clone_size: few
v_call: TRBV4-1
j_call: TRBJ2-3
cdr3_aa: CASSPTGVSGNTDTQYF
cdr3_nt: TGCGCCAGCAGCCCAACCGGCGTTAGCGGGAACACAGATACGCAGTATTTT

d_call: -
clone_size: -
v_call: TRBV11-2
j_call: TRBJ1-4
cdr3_aa: CASSLGRNEKLFF
cdr3_nt: TGTGCCAGCAGCCTAGGACGTAATGAAAAACTGTTTTTT

d_call: -
clone_size: -
v_call: TRBV6-2/TRBV6-3
j_call: TRBJ1-2
cdr3_aa: CASTLLEGWYGYTF
cdr3_nt: TGTGCCAGCACCTTACTGGAGGGCTGGTATGGCTACACCTTC

d_call: TRBD2
clone_size: many
v_call: TRBV4-1
j_call: TRBJ2-1
cdr3_aa: CASSRGTSGSINEQFF
cdr3_nt: TGCGCCAGCAGCCGGGGGACTAGCGGGTCTATCAATGAGCAGTTCTTC

d_call: -
clone_size: -
v_call: TRBV7-2
j_call: TRBJ2-7
cdr3_aa: CASSLKAHEQYF
cdr3_nt: TGTGCCAGCAGCTTAAAGGCCCACGAGCAGTACTTC

d_call: TRBD2
clone_size: many
v_call: TRBV6-2/TRBV6-3
j_call: TRBJ2-7
cdr3_aa: CASSYSLQRGFYEQYF
cdr3_nt: TGTGCCAGCAGTTACTCCCTACAGCGGGGATTCTACGAGCAGTACTTC

d_call: -
clone_size: many
v_call: TRBV5-1
j_call: TRBJ2-7
cdr3_aa: CASSYSGQSYEQYF
cdr3_nt: TGCGCCAGCAGCTACTCCGGACAGTCCTACGAGCAGTACTTC

d_call: -
clone_size: -
v_call: TRBV7-9
j_call: TRBJ1-3
cdr3_aa: CASSLAGPSGNTIYF
cdr3_nt: TGTGCCAGCAGCTTAGCAGGGCCCTCTGGAAACACCATATATTTT

d_call: -
clone_size: few
v_call: TRBV5-1
j_call: TRBJ2-2
cdr3_aa: CASTPLGDTLTGELFF
cdr3_nt: TGCGCCAGCACCCCTCTCGGGGACACGTTAACCGGGGAGCTGTTTTTT

d_call: -
clone_size: once
v_call: TRBV28
j_call: TRBJ1-3
cdr3_aa: CASSPSGALTGNTIYF
cdr3_nt: TGTGCCAGCAGTCCTTCAGGGGCCTTGACTGGAAACACCATATATTTT

d_call: -
clone_size: -
v_call: TRBV20-1
j_call: TRBJ1-6
cdr3_aa: CGAYSGQYNSPLHF
cdr3_nt: TGCGGAGCCTATTCTGGGCAGTATAATTCACCCCTCCACTTT

d_call: -
clone_size: few
v_call: TRBV5-1
j_call: TRBJ2-5
cdr3_aa: CASSLARADSIETQYF
cdr3_nt: TGCGCCAGCAGCTTGGCCCGGGCAGACTCTATAGAGACCCAGTACTTC

d_call: TRBD1
clone_size: few
v_call: TRBV20-1
j_call: TRBJ2-3
cdr3_aa: CSAPARDRSTDTQYF
cdr3_nt: TGCAGTGCTCCTGCACGGGACAGAAGCACAGATACGCAGTATTTT

d_call: -
clone_size: few
v_call: TRBV10-3
j_call: TRBJ1-4
cdr3_aa: CAISVYGAPNEKLFF
cdr3_nt: TGTGCCATCAGTGTATATGGGGCTCCTAATGAAAAACTGTTTTTT

d_call: -
clone_size: few
v_call: TRBV12-3/TRBV12-4
j_call: TRBJ1-5
cdr3_aa: CASTTSGANQPQHF
cdr3_nt: TGTGCCAGCACAACATCTGGGGCCAATCAGCCCCAGCATTTT